This TCR beta chain was profiled in a study of T-cell memory formation after mild COVID-19. Study-level background: The TCR clusters were mostly specific to one donor. Points from the study as a whole: There was no confirmation that second-wave clones peaking on day 37 were SARS-CoV-2 specific.

A single record per CDR3 protein comes from TCRdb applying MiXCR to the 5' RACE reads. The sample contains 350,000 to 400,000 distinct CDR3 sequences, approximately 15% of which appear only once. A remark on this clonotype: Its antigen is currently unknown.

Germline lookup yields CDR1 SGHTA and CDR2 FQGNSA. This CDR3 has 15 residues. The germline V and J ends were trimmed by 5 bases and 9 bases, with 22 bases remaining between them. The TCR sequence derives from a man between 18 and 35 years old who had mild COVID-19 (a few samples of this study predate the infection). Cell type and time point are not known. The chain couples TRBV7-2 to TRBJ1-2, with D unresolved. Sequencing was done on a sample of PBMCs or a T cell subset sorted from them (not recorded which). CDR3 in amino acids: CASSPRNIVSGSYTF. CDR3 nucleotide sequence: TGTGCCAGCAGCCCGCGAAATATAGTCTCCGGGAGCTACACCTTC.